What follows describes a single TCR beta chain. Germline V gene lookup returns CDR1 SGHDN and CDR2 FVKESK. There are 14 residues in the CDR3. The germline V and J ends were trimmed by 3 bases and 2 bases, with 10 bases remaining between them. Original data processing: Counts of nucleated cells, estimated from reference gene primer amplification, were obtained. Sequenced by immunoSEQ multiplex PCR; TCRdb stores in-frame clones only, minus some. From that table come the V and J calls and clone size; the DNA was used to work out D and trimming. The sample has about 48,000 clones; more than 70% are singletons. The data were taken from a study of blood T cell repertoires in COVID-19. The overall study: Acute-phase and convalescent COVID-19 samples originated in the United States, Italy and Spain. In each case, the material was cDNA or gDNA derived from T cells, B-cell-depleted T cells, or PBMCs.

V and J are TRBV14 and TRBJ1-2, with D perhaps TRBD1 (5 bases). The sample was peripheral blood. The sequence derives from a woman aged 55-70 years with acute or convalescent COVID-19. In nucleotides, the CDR3 is TGTGCCAGCAGCCAGGGACTTTGGAACTATGGCTACACCTTC. Encoded protein: CASSQGLWNYGYTF.